This T cell receptor beta chain derives from a study of high-grade serous ovarian cancer treatment subgroups. Regarding the study as a whole: The analyses considered CDR3 and ignored CDR1 and CDR2. TCR clonal relatedness correlated positively with neoantigen level. Repertoire similarity ranged about 0.11 to 0.79 between tumors of one patient.

This table comes from immunoSEQ multiplex PCR, and its TCRdb copy is limited to in-frame clones, with some not included. This sample has roughly 29,000 clones, with about 86% found just once. Tumor samples were taken before definitive surgery or chemotherapy. The CDR3 runs 13 residues. Trimming shortened V by 7 bases and J by 7 bases, and 13 bases separated the two germline ends. Germline CDR1 and CDR2: LNHNV and YYDKDF (reference sequence). Details on this clone: Its specificity is not known.

Material: tumor tissue. This sequence was found in a human donor with high-grade serous ovarian cancer. The rearrangement joins TRBV15 to TRBJ1-4; the D is unclear. The chain's CDR3 is CATTANLGEKLFF. The CDR3 DNA reads TGTGCCACCACCGCCAATCTGGGTGAAAAACTGTTTTTT.